The rows below give T cell receptor beta chains drawn from one sample of a study of tacrolimus-resistant gene-edited T cells for transplant recipients. The data were produced by immunoSEQ multiplex PCR, yet TCRdb's version contains in-frame clones alone and is incomplete. Among 660 or so clones listed, 46% were seen once. Material for sequencing was a CMV-specific product grown in culture. These TCRs come from a human donor in good health, a blood donor. The CDR3 runs from the conserved cysteine through the conserved F or W. The D gene is left open where the match is weak. Clone size is not always given. Where it is, it says once, few, many or a class for expanded clones.

CDR3,DNA,V,J,D,size
CASSPGTGGSPGFF,TGTGCCAGCAGCCCCGGGACAGGGGGTTCCCCGGGGTTCTTC,TRBV11-2,TRBJ2-1,TRBD1,-
CASSQHPGQGSPLHF,TGTGCCAGCAGCCAACACCCGGGACAGGGATCACCCCTCCACTTT,TRBV3-1/TRBV3-2,TRBJ1-6,TRBD1,-
CASSQEGGGPSTDTQYF,TGCGCCAGCAGCCAAGAGGGAGGGGGGCCTAGCACAGATACGCAGTATTTT,TRBV4-1,TRBJ2-3,-,-
CASSSTGASRNTIYF,TGTGCCAGCAGTTCAACAGGGGCGTCGCGAAACACCATATATTTT,TRBV28,TRBJ1-3,TRBD1,-
CASRYIDKAFF,TGTGCCAGCAGATATATCGATAAAGCTTTCTTT,TRBV28,TRBJ1-1,-,few
CASSIWLFGAYNEQFF,TGTGCCAGTAGTATTTGGCTTTTTGGGGCCTACAATGAGCAGTTCTTC,TRBV19,TRBJ2-1,-,medium-sized
CASSPLIDTQYF,TGTGCCAGCAGCCCTCTGATCGATACGCAGTATTTT,TRBV7-9,TRBJ2-3,-,-
CASSLRLGARNTEAFF,TGTGCCAGCAGCTTGAGGCTTGGTGCGCGGAACACTGAAGCTTTCTTT,TRBV5-6,TRBJ1-1,-,few
CASTTLGANRDYGYTF,TGTGCCAGCACCACGTTGGGGGCAAACAGGGACTATGGCTACACCTTC,TRBV11-2,TRBJ1-2,-,large
CASTPSGGSTDTQYF,TGCGCCAGCACACCTAGCGGGGGTAGCACAGATACGCAGTATTTT,TRBV5-1,TRBJ2-3,TRBD2,-
CASSEATGRGSSYNSPLHF,TGTGCCAGCAGTGAAGCTACCGGCAGGGGGAGCTCCTATAATTCACCCCTCCACTTT,TRBV6-1,TRBJ1-6,TRBD1,-
CASSLAGDSLGADTQYF,TGTGCCAGCAGCTTAGCGGGGGACTCCCTAGGGGCAGATACGCAGTATTTT,TRBV7-6,TRBJ2-3,-,large
CASSEPGDRGNYGYTF,TGTGCCAGCAGTGAACCTGGGGACAGGGGGAACTATGGCTACACCTTC,TRBV25-1,TRBJ1-2,TRBD1,few
CAISAAGSGGELFF,TGTGCCATCAGTGCAGCAGGGTCTGGCGGGGAGCTGTTTTTT,TRBV10-3,TRBJ2-2,-,-
CASSFRGGTEAFF,TGTGCCAGCAGTTTCCGGGGGGGGACTGAAGCTTTCTTT,TRBV28,TRBJ1-1,-,-
CASGEGRANTGELFF,TGTGCTAGTGGCGAGGGAAGGGCCAACACCGGGGAGCTGTTTTTT,TRBV12-5,TRBJ2-2,-,-
CASSLGEHQPQHF,TGTGCCAGCAGCCTCGGGGAACATCAGCCCCAGCATTTT,TRBV12-3/TRBV12-4,TRBJ1-5,-,medium-sized
CASSGGTPSYNEQFF,TGCGCCAGCAGCGGGGGGACCCCCTCCTACAATGAGCAGTTCTTC,TRBV10-2,TRBJ2-1,TRBD2,few
CASSTPNRDRYTF,TGTGCCAGTAGTACACCGAACAGGGACCGCTACACCTTC,TRBV19,TRBJ1-2,-,medium-sized
CASSFPASEQYF,TGCGCCAGCAGCTTTCCAGCGAGCGAGCAGTACTTC,TRBV4-1,TRBJ2-7,-,-
CASSRTGHLYEQYF,TGTGCCAGCAGCAGAACGGGACACCTTTACGAGCAGTACTTC,TRBV7-9,TRBJ2-7,-,once
CASMWSYNEQFF,TGTGCCAGCATGTGGTCCTACAATGAGCAGTTCTTC,TRBV6-5,TRBJ2-1,-,-
CASSPSTGKTQYF,TGTGCCAGCAGCCCTTCGACAGGGAAGACCCAGTACTTC,TRBV7-2,TRBJ2-5,TRBD1,-
CASSQGSTAGGETQYF,TGTGCCAGCAGCCAAGGGAGTACGGCGGGTGGAGAGACCCAGTACTTC,TRBV4-2,TRBJ2-5,-,-
CASSRSGGWEQYF,TGTGCCAGCAGCAGAAGCGGGGGCTGGGAGCAATACTTC,TRBV9,TRBJ2-7,TRBD2,-
CASSVTGIWDSPLHF,TGTGCCAGCAGCGTAACTGGGATTTGGGATTCACCCCTCCACTTT,TRBV9,TRBJ1-6,-,-
CASTEFTGQGAGSPLHF,TGCGCCAGCACCGAATTTACTGGACAGGGGGCGGGTTCACCCCTCCACTTT,TRBV10-2,TRBJ1-6,TRBD1,-
CSVETRTGNGYTF,TGCAGCGTTGAAACACGGACAGGCAATGGCTACACCTTC,TRBV29-1,TRBJ1-2,TRBD1,once
CASSLGGLVSDTQYF,TGTGCCAGCAGTTTAGGGGGACTAGTTTCAGATACGCAGTATTTT,TRBV28,TRBJ2-3,TRBD2,-
CAISAPPGTTASTDTQYF,TGTGCCATCAGTGCCCCCCCCGGGACAACGGCTAGCACAGATACGCAGTATTTT,TRBV10-3,TRBJ2-3,-,hyperexpanded
CASSGQDIYEQYF,TGTGCCAGCAGTGGCCAGGATATCTACGAGCAGTACTTC,TRBV2,TRBJ2-7,-,-
CASSQYRSGREYGYTF,TGTGCCAGCAGCCAATACAGATCGGGGCGAGAATATGGCTACACCTTC,TRBV3-1/TRBV3-2,TRBJ1-2,-,few
CASSSGRGIYGYTF,TGTGCCAGCAGCAGCGGGCGGGGAATCTATGGCTACACCTTC,TRBV6-5,TRBJ1-2,-,medium-sized
CASSTRDARSWNEQFF,TGTGCCAGCAGCACCCGGGACGCCAGAAGTTGGAATGAGCAGTTCTTC,TRBV5-4,TRBJ2-1,-,-
CASSLGTGDTGELFF,TGTGCCAGCAGTCTCGGGACAGGGGACACCGGGGAGCTGTTTTTT,TRBV13,TRBJ2-2,TRBD1,few
CASSAALSIYEQYF,TGTGCCAGCAGTGCCGCCCTTTCCATCTACGAGCAGTACTTC,TRBV2,TRBJ2-7,-,once
CAISVAGGNTEAFF,TGTGCCATCAGTGTCGCGGGGGGGAACACTGAAGCTTTCTTT,TRBV10-3,TRBJ1-1,-,-
CASKQVNQPQHF,TGTGCCAGCAAACAGGTCAATCAGCCCCAGCATTTT,TRBV28,TRBJ1-5,-,medium-sized
CAWSVTGRWSEAFF,TGTGCCTGGAGTGTAACAGGCCGGTGGTCTGAAGCTTTCTTT,TRBV30,TRBJ1-1,-,-
CASSPLYSYEQYF,TGTGCCAGCAGTCCTTTATACTCCTACGAGCAGTACTTC,TRBV14,TRBJ2-7,-,-
CASSMLGNTEAFF,TGTGCCAGTAGTATGTTGGGGAACACTGAAGCTTTCTTT,TRBV19,TRBJ1-1,-,-
CASSSGGASYNEQFF,TGTGCCAGCAGCTCAGGCGGGGCGTCCTACAATGAGCAGTTCTTC,TRBV7-7,TRBJ2-1,-,medium-sized
CASSRRNTDTQYF,TGTGCCAGCAGCAGAAGGAACACAGATACGCAGTATTTT,TRBV7-2,TRBJ2-3,-,-
CASTSTHLGGNTEAFF,TGTGCCAGTACCTCCACTCATCTGGGAGGGAACACTGAAGCTTTCTTT,TRBV19,TRBJ1-1,-,hyperexpanded
CAWSGQNEQFF,TGTGCCTGGAGTGGACAAAATGAGCAGTTCTTC,TRBV30,TRBJ2-1,-,-
CASNGRRNQPQHF,TGTGCCAGTAACGGTCGCCGCAATCAGCCCCAGCATTTT,TRBV19,TRBJ1-5,-,-
CASSLAYRDTQYF,TGTGCCAGCAGCTTGGCTTACAGAGATACGCAGTATTTT,TRBV5-6,TRBJ2-3,-,-
CASSHPRGGTAKRGGQPQHF,TGTGCCAGCAGCCACCCCCGGGGGGGGACCGCTAAAAGGGGTGGGCAGCCCCAGCATTTT,TRBV3-1/TRBV3-2,TRBJ1-5,-,few
CASSLTGTSGGAGRTDTQYF,TGTGCCAGCTCACTTACCGGGACTAGCGGGGGGGCCGGCCGCACAGATACGCAGTATTTT,TRBV18,TRBJ2-3,TRBD2,few
CASSYSQGWTEAFF,TGTGCCAGCAGTTACTCACAGGGTTGGACTGAAGCTTTCTTT,TRBV6-5,TRBJ1-1,-,few
CASSDLTVSKETQYF,TGTGCCAGCAGCGACCTGACAGTGTCTAAAGAGACCCAGTACTTC,TRBV7-2,TRBJ2-5,-,-
CASSPWGGNTIYF,TGTGCCAGCAGTCCCTGGGGGGGAAACACCATATATTTT,TRBV3-1/TRBV3-2,TRBJ1-3,-,few
CASSGENEQFF,TGCGCCAGCAGCGGAGAGAATGAGCAGTTCTTC,TRBV5-1,TRBJ2-1,-,large
CASSQQGWDTQYF,TGCGCCAGCAGCCAACAAGGGTGGGATACGCAGTATTTT,TRBV4-1,TRBJ2-3,-,once
CASSLAGGSGPNVLTF,TGTGCCAGCAGCTTGGCCGGGGGAAGTGGTCCCAACGTCCTGACTTTC,TRBV5-4,TRBJ2-6,-,-
CASSDISQNTGELFF,TGCGCCAGCAGCGACATTTCCCAGAACACCGGGGAGCTGTTTTTT,TRBV5-1,TRBJ2-2,-,-